This entry lists 2 T cell receptor beta chains sequenced from one sample in a study of T cell repertoires in cytomegalovirus infection. MiXCR, run by TCRdb on the reads, gives a single entry per CDR3 protein. The sample has about 260,000 distinct CDR3 sequences, approximately 8.3% seen once. The sequenced sample consisted of PBMCs. The receptor set was obtained from a human donor in good health (CMV status not recorded). Some clones in this sample may be carry-over from other donors' samples.

The chain uses TRBV7-2 and TRBJ2-1; D ambiguous. Per germline, CDR1 SGHTA and CDR2 FQGNSA. Trimming took 4 bases from V and 7 from J, leaving 11 bases between them. The CDR3 spans 13 residues. CDR3 coding DNA: TGTGCCAGCAGCTACACCCTTACAAATGAGCAGTTCTTC. This codes for CASSYTLTNEQFF.

This clonotype was counted only a few times. V usage is TRBV25-1 and J usage is TRBJ1-4, with a possible D match to TRBD1 (5 bases). This CDR3 contains 15 residues. Germline V gene data show CDR1 as MGHDK and CDR2 as SYGVNS. V was cut by 2 bases and J by 8 bases, with 15 bases left in between. CDR3 nucleotides: TGTGCCAGCAGTGAAGGCGGGACCCTCCGGGAAAAACTGTTTTTT. Protein sequence: CASSEGGTLREKLFF.